The T cell receptor (beta chain) described here comes from a study of blood T cell repertoires in COVID-19 (dated by TCRdb to the early 2020s). Some background on the complete study: Samples covering the acute and convalescent phases of COVID-19 were provided by collaborators in the United States, Italy and Spain. The prospective study material was composed of cDNA or gDNA derived from T cells, B-cell-depleted T cells, or PBMCs. Subjects who had been exposed to COVID-19, were actively infected with it, or had recovered from it provided the deeply sampled blood TCRbeta repertoires that made up the dataset. A freely available public database, intended as a resource for researchers studying the immune response to SARS-CoV-2, is where the repertoires were released. The samples were drawn from two sources: the first 160 participants of the ongoing ImmuneRACE study, and fewer than 1,500 subjects contributed by 6 global collaborators. Sample metadata almost always included a de-identified subject ID, COVID-19 status, age in years and sex. Where available, HLA class I and class II types were obtained from metadata supplied by the sample provider rather than from assay-based typing.

On this clone itself: The specificity of this receptor is unknown. No much larger clone exists at a distance of one base, and base qualities are not known.

TCRbeta CDR3 regions were amplified from genomic DNA by means of the immunoSEQ Assay, a bias-controlled multiplex PCR. The original methods were these. The number of nucleated cells in each sample was estimated by amplification of reference gene primers within the assay. To quantify the absolute abundance of each unique TCRbeta CDR3 rearrangement, sequence reads were collapsed and filtered. For each sample, productive Simpson clonality was calculated by taking the square root of Simpson's diversity index across productive rearrangements. TCRdb retrieved this table from immuneACCESS and kept in-frame rearrangements only. Not all clones are present; in checked studies, unresolved V genes account for under half, and no reason is known for the remainder. That table gives V, J and clone size, and the DNA gave D and trimming. The sample table holds under 500,000 clones, of which roughly 87% were seen once. The top ten clones comprise about 2% of the sample.

In the prospective study, participants were roughly 18 to 89 years old, resided in fewer than 25 geographic areas of the United States, and were enrolled through a virtual design. Cohort assignment in the prospective study relied on participant-reported clinical history from a screening survey and a study questionnaire. Mobile phlebotomists in the prospective study collected whole blood, serum and a nasopharyngeal or oropharyngeal swab from every participant. Prospective study participants could optionally give additional blood draws and questionnaires over an approximately two-month period. Before DNA extraction, blood samples from the prospective study were shipped at room temperature or frozen. The cysteine opens and the phenylalanine closes a CDR3 of 14 amino acids. The kept DNA is CDR3 alone, 42 bases in frame from the first base. V is shortened by 6 bases, J by 3 bases, and the region joining them spans 14 bases. For CDR1 and CDR2, the germline V gene (reference sequence) lists MNHEY and SMNVEV.

Points the paper makes about the study in general: The amount of clinical and demographic metadata varied by source and participant and was provided uncurated.

The TCR was taken from a woman between 18 and 29 years old with acute COVID-19. The sequencing sample was made of PBMCs or T cells enriched from blood (not recorded which). The rearrangement joined TRBV27 to TRBJ1-2; TRBD1 might be the D gene, on 5 matching bases. The CDR3 protein sequence reads: CASSTVREDYGYTF. The DNA reads as follows: TGTGCCAGCAGCACGGTCAGGGAGGACTATGGCTACACCTTC.